These 9 T cell receptor beta chains originate from one sample sequenced in a study of shared clonotypes between healthy human individuals. Sequenced by immunoSEQ multiplex PCR; TCRdb stores in-frame clones only, minus some. This table holds millions of clones, around 94% found once. Material: naive CD4+ T cells sorted from blood. Sample subset: CD45RA+ positively selected. The receptors stem from a man between 18 and 35 years old in good health.

The chain employs TRBV6-1 and TRBJ1-2; tentative D call: TRBD1 (6 bases). Germline CDR1 and CDR2: MNHNS and SASEGT. The CDR3 totals 13 residues. Deletions cut 6 bases from V and 10 bases from J, with 18 bases between. The chain's CDR3 is CASSENREVPYTF. In DNA, the CDR3 is TGTGCCAGCAGCGAAAACAGGGAAGTACCCTACACCTTC.

This rearrangement joins TRBV9 to TRBJ2-3; 7 nucleotides match TRBD2. The V gene's germline CDR1 is SGDLS and CDR2 YYNGEE. The CDR3 is 16 amino acids. V lost 3 bases, J lost 2 bases, and 9 bases stayed unmatched. The CDR3 sequence: CASSAPKGGLTDTQYF. CDR3 nucleotides: TGTGCCAGCAGCGCTCCAAAGGGAGGGCTCACAGATACGCAGTATTTT.

The chain carries TRBV15 and TRBJ1-6, with D possibly TRBD1 on 5 matching bases. Between the trimmed V and J ends, which lost 5 bases and 0 bases, there was a span of 26 bases. Germline CDR1 and CDR2: LNHNV and YYDKDF (reference sequence). CDR3 length: 21 residues. In DNA form, the CDR3 reads TGTGCCACCAGCCCCTCCAGGTCGGGGCAGGGCGTTAGCTCCTATAATTCACCCCTCCACTTT. Protein product: CATSPSRSGQGVSSYNSPLHF.

The CDR3 bases are TGTGCCAGCAGCCTACGGACTAGCGGGATGGATGAGCAGTTCTTC. Translating gives CASSLRTSGMDEQFF. This chain links TRBV7-3 with TRBJ2-1, with 12 bases fitting TRBD2. The V and J ends lost 5 bases and 8 bases, in that order; junction bases with no gene match: 7. CDR1 is SGHTA and CDR2 is FQGTGA in the germline V gene. The CDR3 totals 15 residues. The variable domain in full, with the rest retrieved from reference TRBV7-3 and TRBJ2-1, is GAGVSQTPSNKVTEKGKYVELRCDPISGHTALYWYRQSLGQGPEFLIYFQGTGAADDSGLPNDRFFAVRPEGSVSTLKIQRTERGDSAVYLCASSLRTSGMDEQFFGPGTRLTVL.

The chain is built from TRBV21-1 and TRBJ1-5. TRBV21-1 is listed as a pseudogene. The CDR3 is made up of 16 amino acids. CDR3 in amino acids: CASSKGPEGGQRPQHF. CDR3 DNA: TGTGCCAGCAGCAAAGGTCCAGAGGGGGGCCAGCGGCCCCAGCATTTT.

For the CDR3, the DNA is TGTGCCACCAGCAGTCCCCAGGGAAATGGCTACACCTTC. It translates to CATSSPQGNGYTF. The genes are TRBV15 and TRBJ1-2, with D perhaps matching TRBD1 (5 bases). Germline lookup yields CDR1 LNHNV and CDR2 YYDKDF (reference sequence). This CDR3 has 13 residues. Trimming stripped 3 bases from V and 6 bases from J, with 11 bases between.

The sample holds one count of this clone. The genes are TRBV5-6 and TRBJ2-5, with TRBD1 as a possible D gene (5 bases). Gene TRBJ2-7 matches the end of the DNA better, so the J call may be wrong. The CDR3 runs 12 residues. Germline V CDR1 and CDR2: SGHDT, YYEEEE. CDR3 DNA: TGTGCCAGCAGCTTGAAAGGGGCCGAGCAGTACTTC. Translating it yields CASSLKGAEQYF.

V and J are TRBV7-2 and TRBJ2-5; 14 bases are a match to TRBD2. This CDR3 is built from 15 residues. Trimming at V came to 6 bases and at J to 4 bases, leaving 4 bases not matched to a gene. Germline V gives CDR1 SGHTA, CDR2 FQGNSA. The CDR3 region is CASRSGTSGRETQYF. Written as DNA, the CDR3 is TGTGCCAGCAGGTCCGGGACTAGCGGGAGAGAGACCCAGTACTTC.

CDR3 nucleotide sequence: TGCGCCAGCTCTCGATCTGGGGTGGACACTGAAGCTTTCTTT. Encoded protein: CASSRSGVDTEAFF. The rearrangement links TRBV10-1 to TRBJ1-1; D is uncertain. CDR1 and CDR2 from the germline V gene are WNHNN and SYGVQD (reference sequence). This CDR3 is built from 14 residues. Trimming left V 8 bases short and J 3 bases short, with 16 bases between.